This record concerns one TCR beta chain sequence. Per the study methods: For nucleated cells, counts were estimated from reference gene primer amplification. Sequencing used immunoSEQ multiplex PCR; TCRdb keeps in-frame clones, though not all of them. The V and J calls and clone size were taken over from that table, and D and trimming were inferred from the DNA. Of around 150,000 clones in the sample, approximately 83% were seen once. These data come from a study of blood T cell repertoires in COVID-19. Study-level background: Nucleic acid was either cDNA or gDNA, and it came from T cells, B-cell-depleted T cells, or PBMCs.

Across about 22 US areas, participants ranged in age from roughly 18 to 95 years. Cohorts were based on clinical histories the participants reported. With 2 bases removed from V and 7 bases from J, the gap between germline ends came to 6 bases. Looked up from germline, CDR1 is MDHEN and CDR2 is SYDVKM. This CDR3 is built from 12 residues. This rearrangement joins TRBV28 to TRBJ1-5, with no clear D. Input material: PBMCs or T cells enriched from blood (not recorded which). The origin of this receptor is a woman aged 60-70 years who had recovered from COVID-19. The CDR3 DNA reads TGTGCCAGCAGTTTAAGGGAGCAGCCCCAGCATTTT. Translation: CASSLREQPQHF. The variable domain in full, completed from reference TRBV28 and TRBJ1-5, reads DVKVTQSSRYLVKRTGEKVFLECVQDMDHENMFWYRQDPGLGLRLIYFSYDVKMKEKGDIPEGYSVSREKKERFSLILESASTNQTSMYLCASSLREQPQHFGDGTRLSIL.